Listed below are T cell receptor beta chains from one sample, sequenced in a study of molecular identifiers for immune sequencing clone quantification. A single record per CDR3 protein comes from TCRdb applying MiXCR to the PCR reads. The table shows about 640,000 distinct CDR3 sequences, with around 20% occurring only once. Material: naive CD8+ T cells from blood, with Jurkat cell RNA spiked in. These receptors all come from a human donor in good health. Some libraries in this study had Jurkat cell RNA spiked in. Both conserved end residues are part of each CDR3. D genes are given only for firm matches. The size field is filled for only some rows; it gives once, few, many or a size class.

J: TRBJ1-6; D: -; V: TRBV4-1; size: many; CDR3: CASSSGQNSPLHF; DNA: TGCGCCAGCAGCTCCGGACAGAATTCACCCCTCCACTTT
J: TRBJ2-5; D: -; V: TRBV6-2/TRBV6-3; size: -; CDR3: CASSNAGWGDRETQYF; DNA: TGTGCCAGCAGCAATGCGGGGTGGGGGGACAGAGAGACCCAGTACTTC
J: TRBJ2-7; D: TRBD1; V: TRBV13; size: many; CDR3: CASSFRDRDYEQYF; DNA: TGTGCCAGCAGCTTCCGGGACAGGGACTACGAGCAGTACTTC
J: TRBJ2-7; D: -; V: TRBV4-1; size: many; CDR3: CASSQGLSYPYEQYF; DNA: TGCGCCAGCAGCCAAGGTCTGTCCTACCCCTACGAGCAGTACTTC
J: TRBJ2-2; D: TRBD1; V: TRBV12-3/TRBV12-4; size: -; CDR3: CASSHSRDSNTGELFF; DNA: TGTGCCAGCAGTCATAGCCGGGACAGCAACACCGGGGAGCTGTTTTTT
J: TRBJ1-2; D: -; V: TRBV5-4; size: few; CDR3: CASSLNTGYFTF; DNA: TGTGCCAGCAGCTTGAACACAGGATATTTCACCTTC
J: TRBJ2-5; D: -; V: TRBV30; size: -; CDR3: CAWSVGGAETQYF; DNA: TGTGCCTGGAGTGTAGGTGGGGCCGAGACCCAGTACTTC
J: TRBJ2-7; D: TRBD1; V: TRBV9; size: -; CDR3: CASSEGQNTYEQHF; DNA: TGTGCCAGCAGCGAGGGACAGAATACCTACGAGCAGCACTTC
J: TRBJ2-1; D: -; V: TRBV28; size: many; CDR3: CASSLGGSYNEQFF; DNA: TGTGCCAGCAGTTTAGGGGGCTCCTACAATGAGCAGTTCTTC
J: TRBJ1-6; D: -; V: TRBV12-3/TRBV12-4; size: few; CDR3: CASSYGAYNSPLHF; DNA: TGTGCCAGCAGTTACGGGGCGTATAATTCACCCCTCCACTTT
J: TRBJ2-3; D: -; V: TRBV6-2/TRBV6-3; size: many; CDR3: CASSYSSPSDTQYF; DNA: TGTGCCAGCAGTTACAGTTCTCCCTCAGATACGCAGTATTTT
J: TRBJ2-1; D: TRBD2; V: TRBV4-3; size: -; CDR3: CASSQDFVAGLSSYNEQFF; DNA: TGCGCCAGCAGCCAAGATTTTGTAGCGGGCCTAAGCTCCTACAATGAGCAGTTCTTC
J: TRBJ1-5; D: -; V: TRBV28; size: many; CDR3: CASSFETLNSNQPQHF; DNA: TGTGCCAGCAGTTTTGAGACGCTTAATAGCAATCAGCCCCAGCATTTT
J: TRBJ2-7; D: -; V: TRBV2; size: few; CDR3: CASSDRGSLEQYF; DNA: TGTGCCAGCAGTGACCGGGGGAGCCTCGAGCAGTACTTC
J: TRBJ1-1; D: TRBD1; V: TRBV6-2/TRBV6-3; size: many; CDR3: CASRHRGQGEGTEAFF; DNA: TGTGCCAGCAGACACAGGGGGCAGGGCGAGGGCACTGAAGCTTTCTTT
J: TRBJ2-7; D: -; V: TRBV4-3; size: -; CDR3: CASSQEGTGSCEQYF; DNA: TGCGCCAGCAGCCAAGAAGGGACGGGGAGCTGCGAGCAGTACTTC
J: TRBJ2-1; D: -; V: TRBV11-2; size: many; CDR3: CASSLDPRAQTNYNEQFF; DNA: TGTGCCAGCAGCTTAGACCCCAGGGCTCAGACTAACTACAATGAGCAGTTCTTC
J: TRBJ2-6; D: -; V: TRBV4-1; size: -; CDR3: CASSQVGGLGANVLTF; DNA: TGCGCCAGCAGCCAAGTAGGGGGGCTTGGGGCCAACGTCCTGACTTTC
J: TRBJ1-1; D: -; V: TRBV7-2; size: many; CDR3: CASSLGGSDTEAFF; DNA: TGTGCCAGCAGCTTGGGGGGGTCGGACACTGAAGCTTTCTTT
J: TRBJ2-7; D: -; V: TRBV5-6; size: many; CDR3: CASSLGDYEQYF; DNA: TGTGCCAGCAGCTTGGGGGACTACGAGCAGTACTTC
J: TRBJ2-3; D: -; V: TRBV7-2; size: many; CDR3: CASSLSVGWGTDTQYF; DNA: TGTGCCAGCAGCTTATCTGTCGGATGGGGCACAGATACGCAGTATTTT
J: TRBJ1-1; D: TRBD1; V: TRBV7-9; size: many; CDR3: CASSLTGTGGVKAFF; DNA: TGTGCCAGCAGCTTAACCGGGACAGGGGGCGTGAAAGCTTTCTTT
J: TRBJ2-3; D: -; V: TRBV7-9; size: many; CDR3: CASSSWAATDTQYF; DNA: TGTGCCAGCAGCTCTTGGGCTGCCACAGATACGCAGTATTTT
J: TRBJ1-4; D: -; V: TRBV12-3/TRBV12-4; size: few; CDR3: CASSPGVGTNEKLFF; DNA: TGTGCCAGCAGCCCGGGGGTTGGGACTAATGAAAAACTGTTTTTT
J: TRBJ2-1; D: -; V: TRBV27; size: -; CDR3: CASSPQTLAIYNEQFF; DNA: TGTGCCAGCAGTCCCCAAACACTAGCAATTTACAATGAGCAGTTCTTC
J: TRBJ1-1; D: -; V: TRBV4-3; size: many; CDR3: CASSKQANTEAFF; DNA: TGCGCCAGCAGCAAACAGGCAAACACTGAAGCTTTCTTT